Listed here is a single T cell receptor (beta chain). The sample belongs to a study of blood T cell repertoires in COVID-19. Looking at the study overall: Nucleic acid was either cDNA or gDNA, and it came from T cells, B-cell-depleted T cells, or PBMCs.

In the study's own analysis: Nucleated cell counts were estimated from reference gene primer amplification. Profiled with immunoSEQ multiplex PCR; TCRdb holds only in-frame clones, not every one. V and J calls and clone size are as listed in that table; D and trimming were resolved from the DNA. Here the sample spans around 100,000 clones, about 84% being singletons. Germline CDR1 and CDR2: MNHNS and SASEGT. The CDR3 length is 16 residues. The ends lost 2 bases at V and 5 bases at J; junction bases unmatched: 3. This chain connects TRBV6-1 to TRBJ1-6, with 10 bases lining up with TRBD1. This clonotype originated in a human donor in a cohort sampled during active COVID-19. The specimen sequenced was peripheral blood. The CDR3 region has the DNA TGTGCCAGCAGTGAATGGGGACAGGGGAATAATTCACCCCTCCACTTT. Translated: CASSEWGQGNNSPLHF.